The subject of this entry is one TCR beta chain. Only in-frame clones appear in the TCRdb table, and some are missing; sequencing was by immunoSEQ multiplex PCR. The table shows more than 250,000 clones, with approximately 85% occurring only once. This sample was included in a study of blood T cell repertoires in COVID-19. Looking at the study overall: Samples taken during acute and convalescent COVID-19 were collected in the United States, Italy and Spain.

This CDR3 region has 15 residues. The V gene's germline CDR1 is MGHDK and CDR2 SYGVNS. V was clipped by 2 bases and J by 10 bases, with 15 bases between them. Participants had their cohort set by participant-reported clinical history. The sequencing input was PBMCs or T cells enriched from blood (not recorded which). The chain carries TRBV25-1 and TRBJ1-6; D not resolved. The receptor comes from a young man who had recovered from COVID-19. Here the CDR3 DNA reads TGTGCCAGCAGTGAAACCCAGGCAGTCAAGTCACCCCTCCACTTT. This gives the protein CASSETQAVKSPLHF.